This TCR beta chain was recovered during a study of OX40 agonist ivuxolimab in advanced cancers. For the study in its entirety: The costimulatory receptor OX40 (CD134) was targeted by ivuxolimab, a fully human IgG2 agonistic monoclonal antibody. Intravenous ivuxolimab was administered to patients every 2 weeks at six dose levels: 0.01, 0.1, 0.3, 1.5, 3 and 10 mg/kg. Of the approximately 50 dose-escalation patients, hepatocellular carcinoma was present in some 19, melanoma in approximately 15, renal cell carcinoma in 9 and head and neck cancer in 9. In the dose-escalation cohort, 82.7% of patients were male, and the mean age was roughly 60 years, with a range of roughly 20 to 80. Prior anti-PD-1, anti-PD-L1 or anti-CTLA-4 therapy was permitted, and checkpoint inhibitors had been received by roughly 40% of dose-escalation patients. Three dose-escalation patients achieved partial responses, one with hepatocellular carcinoma and two with cutaneous melanoma. Peripheral TCRbeta sequencing was intended to test whether TCR sequence diversity was altered and clonal T-cell expansion was caused by ivuxolimab. The paper reports the monotherapy dose-escalation portion (N of about 54 patients) of the phase I ivuxolimab trial.

Study-wide findings and limitations: Antigen specificity was not determined for the clonally expanded peripheral T cells. After ivuxolimab, expanded clones were on average more numerous among CD8+ T cells than among CD4+ T cells. At doses from 0.1 to 3.0 mg/kg, clonal expansion was seen in both CD4+ and CD8+ blood T cells between baseline and week 6. In the 0.1-3.0 mg/kg groups, partial responders were among the patients with the lowest normalized peripheral clonal expansion, particularly in CD8+ T cells. Low levels of normalized T-cell clonal expansion were also seen in some nonresponding patients.

Patients with autoimmune disease history or receiving systemic immunosuppression were excluded from the trial. In every dose cohort, peripheral blood was drawn for TCR sequencing at baseline, cycle 4 day 1, and cycle 7 day 1. Samples were obtained from an open-label, multicenter, first-in-human phase I dose-escalation trial of ivuxolimab. Adults with locally advanced or metastatic melanoma, renal cell carcinoma, hepatocellular carcinoma or head and neck squamous cell carcinoma were enrolled in the trial. Before TCR sequencing, CD4+ T cells and CD8+ T cells from peripheral blood were sorted into separate populations. On this clone: What antigen it recognizes has not been identified. The sample holds no much larger clone one base away, and base qualities are not on file.

The cysteine opens and the phenylalanine closes a CDR3 of 11 amino acids. Only the CDR3 region is kept as DNA, spanning 33 bases read in frame from base 1. The germline V gene encodes CDR1 GTSNPN and CDR2 SVGIG (reference sequence). Relative to germline, V is 5 bases shorter and J is 2 bases shorter, with 5 bases between their ends. Genomic DNA was isolated from the sorted cells so that the TCRbeta CDR3 region could be sequenced. The immunoSEQ Assay was used for sequencing of TCRbeta CDR3 regions. TCRdb obtained this table from immuneACCESS and retained in-frame rearrangements with V and J assigned. These tables miss some clones; where compared with another copy, unresolved V genes account for less than half of the shortfall, and the remainder is unexplained. Within this sample are about 20,000 clones, with just over 70% of them counted one time only. The ten largest clones add up to around 16% of the sample.

The rearranged segments are TRBV30 and TRBJ2-3, with the identity of the D gene unclear. The sequence was obtained from an adult with an advanced solid tumor such as melanoma, head and neck, liver or kidney cancer. The specimen comprised CD4+ or CD8+ T cells sorted from blood, sampled in a trial of the OX40 agonist ivuxolimab. In nucleotides, the sequence is TGTGCCTGGGACAACACAGATACGCAGTATTTT. Translated, this is CAWDNTDTQYF.